The 26 T cell receptor beta chains listed next were all sequenced from one sample in a study of vaccination and CD4 T cells after COVID-19. No antigen has been assigned to these receptors. Sequencing of DNA taken from cultured CD4+ T cells relied on the Oncomine TCR Beta short-read assay. Via MiXCR, TCRdb re-called the PCR reads, giving one row per CDR3 protein. This sample carries about 12,000 distinct CDR3 sequences, just under 75% of them seen once, and the ten largest clones take about a third. Treatment: 10-day PBMC culture with coronavirus spike peptide pools or control peptides (ViraFEST assay). What was sequenced was CD4+ T cells from blood, cultured in vitro. The source is a human donor who had recovered from COVID-19.

The CDR3 nucleotides are TGCAGCGACGGACAGGTCGGAGCGGGAGCTTTCTTT. Translated: CSDGQVGAGAFF. The chain carries TRBV29-1 and TRBJ1-1; 7 positions match TRBD1. CDR3 length equals 12 residues. The junction had 12 bases not matched to a gene; V was cut back by 7 bases and J by 10 bases. Germline V CDR1 and CDR2: SQVTM, ANQGSEA. Full variable domain (missing parts from reference TRBV29-1 and TRBJ1-1): SAVISQKPSRDICQRGTSLTIQCQVDSQVTMMFWYRQQPGQSLTLIATANQGSEATYESGFVIDKFPISRPNLTFSTLTVSNMSPEDSSIYLCSDGQVGAGAFFGQGTRLTVV.

The table lists this clonotype with a few counts. The chain recombines TRBV20-1 with TRBJ2-5; 14 nucleotides agree with TRBD2. Germline lookup yields CDR1 DFQATT and CDR2 SNEGSKA (reference sequence). CDR3 length equals 16 residues. V shed 1 base, J shed 4 bases, and the junction held 5 bases outside the gene matches. CDR3 protein: CSARGGLAGVLETQYF. CDR3 DNA sequence: TGCAGTGCTAGAGGGGGACTAGCGGGAGTATTAGAGACCCAGTACTTC.

V is TRBV7-6 and J is TRBJ2-5, with 14 bases matching TRBD2. V dropped 1 base and J dropped 5; count of bases not matched to a gene: 6. This CDR3 is 17 amino acids long. The germline V gene encodes CDR1 SGHVS and CDR2 FNYEAQ. For the CDR3, the DNA is TGTGCCAGCAGCTTAGGAGGACTAGCGGGAGGTCTGGAGACCCAGTACTTC. The encoded protein is CASSLGGLAGGLETQYF.

The chain employs TRBV6-5 and TRBJ1-1; no firm D call. Per the germline V gene, CDR1 is MNHEY and CDR2 is SVGAGI. Deletions cut 4 bases from V and 5 bases from J, with 17 bases between. The CDR3 spans 15 residues. This chain's CDR3 is CASSSPLGRETEAFF. The CDR3 nucleotides are TGTGCCAGCAGTTCCCCCTTGGGGAGGGAAACTGAAGCTTTCTTT.

The J gene is TRBJ1-3, the V gene TRBV6-1, with D possibly being TRBD1 (5 bases). V was trimmed by 8 bases and J by 0 bases, leaving 11 bases between them. Germline values: CDR1 MNHNS, CDR2 SASEGT. CDR3 length: 14 residues. CDR3 amino acids: CASLIGASGNTIYF. As DNA, the CDR3 is TGTGCCAGCTTAATCGGGGCCTCTGGAAACACCATATATTTT.

This chain uses TRBV20-1 with TRBJ1-2; no firm D call. The V and J ends lost 1 base and 3 bases respectively, with 6 bases between them. The CDR3 spans 12 residues. The germline V gene encodes CDR1 DFQATT and CDR2 SNEGSKA (reference sequence). The CDR3 region has the DNA TGCAGTGCTAGAGGTTACGACTATGGCTACACCTTC. This encodes CSARGYDYGYTF.

This rearrangement joins TRBV10-1 to TRBJ2-4, with 7 bases that match TRBD1. The J segment lost 6 bases and the V segment lost 5 bases, leaving 10 bases of the junction unmatched. Germline lookup yields CDR1 WNHNN and CDR2 SYGVQD (reference sequence). This CDR3 contains 15 residues. CDR3 sequence: CASSTTGVHGNIQYF. CDR3 nucleotides: TGCGCCAGCAGTACTACAGGGGTTCACGGAAACATTCAGTACTTC.

The chain combines TRBV11-2 with TRBJ2-7; D is perhaps TRBD1 (6 bases). V dropped 5 bases and J dropped 2 bases, with 16 bases sitting between them. Per the germline V gene, CDR1 is SGHAT and CDR2 is FQNNGV. The length of the CDR3 is 15 residues. DNA of the CDR3: TGTGCCAGCAGCACGGGGACATTACTCCCCTACGAGCAGTACTTC. It yields the protein CASSTGTLLPYEQYF.

The genes are TRBV20-1 and TRBJ1-1; maybe TRBD1 (5 bases). The CDR3 spans 15 residues. Germline V gene lookup returns CDR1 DFQATT and CDR2 SNEGSKA (reference sequence). V was cut by 3 bases and J by 9 bases, with 23 bases left in between. The CDR3 protein is CSARYSYGRTSQAFF. The CDR3 bases are TGCAGTGCTAGGTATTCGTATGGTAGGACAAGCCAAGCTTTCTTT.

This clonotype was counted once. This CDR3 is CASSYGGQGGSPLHF. The CDR3, as DNA: TGTGCCAGCAGTTATGGGGGACAGGGGGGATCACCCCTCCACTTT. V is TRBV6-5 and J is TRBJ1-6; 11 bases match TRBD1. Germline V CDR1 and CDR2: MNHEY, SVGAGI. The CDR3 consists of 15 residues. Germline trimming cut 3 bases from V and 10 bases from J; bases unmatched to any gene: 5.

V usage is TRBV6-1 and J usage is TRBJ1-2; D is unresolved. V was clipped by 7 bases and J by 5 bases, with 11 bases between them. The germline V gene has CDR1 MNHNS and CDR2 SASEGT. The CDR3 runs to 12 residues. The CDR3 bases are TGTGCCAGCATCACTGGATCTTATGGCTACACCTTC. Residues: CASITGSYGYTF.

The chain combines TRBV7-2 with TRBJ1-3; D is unresolved. The CDR3 totals 13 residues. The V gene lost 10 bases and the J gene lost 5 bases, with 15 bases spanning the gap. CDR1 and CDR2 (germline): SGHTA, FQGNSA. The CDR3 loop reads CAITPGGRNTIYF. CDR3 nucleotide sequence: TGTGCCATCACCCCCGGCGGGCGAAACACCATATATTTT.

V gene TRBV6-2 or TRBV6-3 combines with J gene TRBJ2-7, with TRBD1 matching 7 bases. The trim removed 10 bases at V and 5 bases at J, leaving 14 bases unmatched. Per the germline V gene, CDR1 is MNHEY and CDR2 is SVGEGT. The CDR3 loop spans 14 amino acids. CDR3 loop: CATRLGTVYHEQYF. The CDR3 DNA sequence: TGTGCCACCCGCTTAGGGACAGTCTACCACGAGCAGTACTTC.

This clonotype was observed a few times. The chain uses TRBV21-1 and TRBJ2-5; the tabulated D call, TRBD2, remains unverified against the DNA. TRBV21-1 is termed a pseudogene. This CDR3 is 15 amino acids long. CDR3 sequence: CASSKAQTSPETQYF. CDR3 in DNA: TGTGCCAGCAGCAAAGCCCAGACTAGCCCAGAGACCCAGTACTTC.

The chain combines TRBV7-2 with TRBJ2-7; TRBD2 might be the D (5 bases). The CDR3 totals 14 residues. Between the trimmed V and J ends, which lost 0 bases and 6 bases, there was a span of 12 bases. Germline assignment: CDR1 SGHTA and CDR2 FQGNSA. CDR3 protein: CASSLAQRALEQYF. The CDR3 nucleotides are TGTGCCAGCAGCTTAGCGCAGAGGGCCCTCGAGCAGTACTTC.

This clonotype was found once. The V gene is TRBV11-2, the J gene TRBJ2-7; 9 positions match TRBD1. CDR1 SGHAT and CDR2 FQNNGV come from the germline V gene. The CDR3 extends over 15 amino acids. With 4 bases clipped from V and 6 bases from J, the junction kept 10 bases outside the gene matches. CDR3 amino acids: CASSSVGQGGVEQYF. For the CDR3, the DNA is TGTGCCAGCAGCTCCGTGGGACAGGGAGGAGTCGAGCAGTACTTC.

V usage is TRBV20-1 and J usage is TRBJ1-6; D unclear. Germline values: CDR1 DFQATT, CDR2 SNEGSKA (reference sequence). Trimming left V 6 bases short and J 3 bases short, with 12 bases between. The CDR3 has 14 amino acids. The CDR3 protein is CSARPRDYNSPLHF. In nucleotides, the CDR3 is TGCAGTGCCCGACCTAGGGACTATAATTCACCCCTCCACTTT.

This clonotype was seen a few times. The V gene is TRBV7-9, the J gene TRBJ1-5, with TRBD1 as a possible D gene (6 bases). From germline, CDR1 is SEHNR and CDR2 FQNEAQ (reference sequence). The CDR3 loop spans 18 amino acids. V was shortened by 1 base and J by 2 bases, with 18 bases between the two germline ends. CDR3 region: CASSLGVLGQGGNQPQHF. The CDR3 coding sequence is TGTGCCAGCAGCTTAGGAGTTTTGGGACAAGGGGGCAATCAGCCCCAGCATTTT.

The chain uses TRBV20-1 and TRBJ1-2, with D hard to call. CDR3 size: 10 residues. From germline, CDR1 is DFQATT and CDR2 SNEGSKA (reference sequence). V lost 6 bases and J lost 6, with 8 bases in between. The DNA of the CDR3 is TGCAGTGCCCGCTTAAATGGCTACACCTTC. It yields the protein CSARLNGYTF.

The chain combines TRBV7-2 with TRBJ2-2; TRBD2 matches at 14 bases. This CDR3 has 17 residues. Germline V CDR1 and CDR2: SGHTA, FQGNSA. Trimming cost V 1 base and J 7 bases; bases outside gene matches: 5. This CDR3 is CASSLGLAGGRSGELFF. CDR3 DNA: TGTGCCAGCAGCTTAGGACTAGCGGGAGGGCGGAGCGGGGAGCTGTTTTTT. The full variable domain, its missing parts supplied by reference TRBV7-2 and TRBJ2-2, is GAGVSQSPSNKVTEKGKDVELRCDPISGHTALYWYRQSLGQGLEFLIYFQGNSAPDKSGLPSDRFSAERTGGSVSTLTIQRTQQEDSAVYLCASSLGLAGGRSGELFFGEGSRLTVL.

The chain employs TRBV27 and TRBJ1-5; no clear D. Trimming stripped 5 bases from V and 4 bases from J, with 15 bases between. From germline, CDR1 is MNHEY and CDR2 SMNVEV (reference sequence). The CDR3 length is 15 residues. CDR3 loop: CASSPNRAENQPQHF. DNA for the CDR3: TGTGCCAGCAGTCCCAATAGGGCGGAGAATCAGCCCCAGCATTTT.

This chain connects TRBV19 to TRBJ2-2; D might be TRBD1 (5 bases). Germline lookup yields CDR1 LNHDA and CDR2 SQIVND (reference sequence). Trimming shortened V by 5 bases and J by 2 bases, and 9 bases separated the two germline ends. This CDR3 comprises 14 residues. The CDR3 loop reads CASSAQVNTGELFF. As DNA, the CDR3 is TGTGCCAGTAGTGCACAGGTTAACACCGGGGAGCTGTTTTTT.

The CDR3 DNA is TGCAGTGCTAGAGCCGCCGTCATTCCCGGGGAGCTGTTTTTT. It codes for CSARAAVIPGELFF. The chain is built from TRBV20-1 and TRBJ2-2, with unresolved D. This CDR3 comprises 14 residues. CDR1 is DFQATT and CDR2 is SNEGSKA in the germline V gene (reference sequence). Trimming pared 1 base from V and 6 bases from J, leaving 12 bases between.

The CDR3 sequence: CSAWRAESYEQYF. Here the CDR3 DNA reads TGCAGTGCCTGGAGGGCGGAGAGCTACGAGCAGTACTTC. V and J are TRBV20-1 and TRBJ2-7; maybe TRBD2 (6 bases). The length of the CDR3 is 13 residues. Germline-derived CDR1 and CDR2 are DFQATT and SNEGSKA (reference sequence). V lost 6 bases to trimming and J lost 3 bases, with 15 bases between them.

The genes are TRBV7-2 and TRBJ1-1; 9 bases align to TRBD1. Germline V lookup: CDR1 SGHTA, CDR2 FQGNSA. V lost 1 base and J lost 1; bases outside the gene matches: 1. The CDR3 spans 15 residues. The CDR3 loop is CASSLGTGANTEAFF. DNA of the CDR3: TGTGCCAGCAGCTTAGGGACAGGGGCGAACACTGAAGCTTTCTTT.

The chain couples TRBV6-1 to TRBJ2-7; TRBD2 might be the D (7 bases). Trimming left V 7 bases short and J 5 bases short, with 21 bases between. This CDR3 contains 15 residues. CDR1 MNHNS and CDR2 SASEGT come from the germline V gene. The CDR3 sequence is CASKGEGAGVHEQYF. CDR3 coding DNA: TGTGCCAGCAAGGGGGAGGGAGCGGGTGTACACGAGCAGTACTTC.